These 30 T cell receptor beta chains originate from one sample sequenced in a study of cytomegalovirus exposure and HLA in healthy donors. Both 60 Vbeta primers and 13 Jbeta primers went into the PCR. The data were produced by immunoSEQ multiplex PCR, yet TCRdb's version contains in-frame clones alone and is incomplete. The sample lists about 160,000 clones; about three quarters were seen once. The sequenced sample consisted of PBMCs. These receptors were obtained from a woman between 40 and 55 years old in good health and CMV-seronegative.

The CDR3 DNA reads TGCGCCAGCAGGCGGGACAGGGTAGAAAACACCATATATTTT. It specifies CASRRDRVENTIYF. The V gene is TRBV5-1, the J gene TRBJ1-3; TRBD1 matches 9 bases. Germline V gene lookup returns CDR1 SGHRS and CDR2 YFSETQ. The CDR3 length is 14 residues. The ends lost 5 bases at V and 6 bases at J; junction bases unmatched: 6.

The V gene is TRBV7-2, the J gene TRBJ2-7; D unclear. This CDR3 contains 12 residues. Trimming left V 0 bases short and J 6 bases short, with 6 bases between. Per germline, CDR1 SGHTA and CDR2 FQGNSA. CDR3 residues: CASSLAGLEQYF. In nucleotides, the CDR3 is TGTGCCAGCAGCTTAGCTGGGCTCGAGCAGTACTTC.

The CDR3 sequence: CASSAGGLAGQETQYF. The CDR3 DNA follows: TGTGCCAGCAGCGCAGGAGGACTAGCGGGACAAGAGACCCAGTACTTC. The J gene is TRBJ2-5, the V gene TRBV7-7; 12 positions match TRBD2. The ends lost 5 bases at V and 2 bases at J; junction bases unmatched: 6. Germline V lookup: CDR1 SSHAT, CDR2 FNYEAQ (reference sequence). This CDR3 spans 16 amino acids. The variable domain in full, completed from reference TRBV7-7 and TRBJ2-5, reads GAGVSQSPRYKVTKRGQDVTLRCDPISSHATLYWYQQALGQGPEFLTYFNYEAQPDKSGLPSDRFSAERPEGSISTLTIQRTEQRDSAMYRCASSAGGLAGQETQYFGPGTRLLVL.

This CDR3 is CASSPPTGNTEAFF. Here the CDR3 DNA reads TGCGCCAGCAGCCCCCCCACAGGTAACACTGAAGCTTTCTTT. V gene TRBV4-1 combines with J gene TRBJ1-1; TRBD1 might be the D (5 bases). Germline V CDR1 and CDR2: MGHRA, YSYEKL. V lost 4 bases to trimming and J lost 2 bases, with 11 bases between them. The CDR3 spans 14 residues.

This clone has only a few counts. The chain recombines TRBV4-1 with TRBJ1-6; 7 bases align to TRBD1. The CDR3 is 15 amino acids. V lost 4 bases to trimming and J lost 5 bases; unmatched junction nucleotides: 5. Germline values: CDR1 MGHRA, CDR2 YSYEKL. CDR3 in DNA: TGCGCCAGCAGCCGGCGGGACAGCAATAATTCACCCCTCCACTTT. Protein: CASSRRDSNNSPLHF.

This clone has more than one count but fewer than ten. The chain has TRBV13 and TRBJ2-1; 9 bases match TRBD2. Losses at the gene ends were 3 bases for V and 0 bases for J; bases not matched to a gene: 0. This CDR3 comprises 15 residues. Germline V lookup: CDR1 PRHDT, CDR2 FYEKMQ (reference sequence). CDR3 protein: CASSLRGGSYNEQFF. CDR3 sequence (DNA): TGTGCCAGCAGCTTGCGGGGGGGCTCCTACAATGAGCAGTTCTTC.

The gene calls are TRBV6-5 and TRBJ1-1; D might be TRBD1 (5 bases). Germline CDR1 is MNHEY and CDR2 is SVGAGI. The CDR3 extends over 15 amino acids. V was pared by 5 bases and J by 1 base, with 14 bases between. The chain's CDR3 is CASSRSGIKNTEAFF. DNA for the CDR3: TGTGCCAGCAGTAGATCAGGGATAAAGAACACTGAAGCTTTCTTT.

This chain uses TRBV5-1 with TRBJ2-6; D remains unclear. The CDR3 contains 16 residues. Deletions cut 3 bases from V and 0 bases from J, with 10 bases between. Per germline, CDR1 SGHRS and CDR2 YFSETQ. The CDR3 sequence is CASSSTAPSGANVLTF. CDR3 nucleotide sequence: TGCGCCAGCAGCTCAACTGCCCCCTCTGGGGCCAACGTCCTGACTTTC. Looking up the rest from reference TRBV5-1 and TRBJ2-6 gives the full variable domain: KAGVTQTPRYLIKTRGQQVTLSCSPISGHRSVSWYQQTPGQGLQFLFEYFSETQRNKGNFPGRFSGRQFSNSRSEMNVSTLELGDSALYLCASSSTAPSGANVLTFGAGSRLTVL.

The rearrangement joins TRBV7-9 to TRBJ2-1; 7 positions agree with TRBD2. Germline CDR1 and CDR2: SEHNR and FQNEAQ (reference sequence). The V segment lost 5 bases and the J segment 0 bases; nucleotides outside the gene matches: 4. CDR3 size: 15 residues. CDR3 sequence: CASSPGGSSYNEQFF. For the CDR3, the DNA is TGTGCCAGCAGCCCCGGGGGGAGCTCCTACAATGAGCAGTTCTTC. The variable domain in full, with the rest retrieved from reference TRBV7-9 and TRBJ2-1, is DTGVSQNPRHKITKRGQNVTFRCDPISEHNRLYWYRQTLGQGPEFLTYFQNEAQLEKSRLLSDRFSAERPKGSFSTLEIQRTEQGDSAMYLCASSPGGSSYNEQFFGPGTRLTVL.

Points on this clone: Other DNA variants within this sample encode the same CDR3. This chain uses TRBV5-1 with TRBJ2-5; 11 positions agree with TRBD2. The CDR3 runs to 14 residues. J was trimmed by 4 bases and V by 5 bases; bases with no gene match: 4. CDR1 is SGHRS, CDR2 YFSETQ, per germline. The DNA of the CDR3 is TGCGCCAGCAGTTTAGCGGGGGGGCGAGAGACCCAGTACTTC. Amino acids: CASSLAGGRETQYF. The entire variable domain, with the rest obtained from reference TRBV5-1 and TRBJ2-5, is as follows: KAGVTQTPRYLIKTRGQQVTLSCSPISGHRSVSWYQQTPGQGLQFLFEYFSETQRNKGNFPGRFSGRQFSNSRSEMNVSTLELGDSALYLCASSLAGGRETQYFGPGTRLLVL.

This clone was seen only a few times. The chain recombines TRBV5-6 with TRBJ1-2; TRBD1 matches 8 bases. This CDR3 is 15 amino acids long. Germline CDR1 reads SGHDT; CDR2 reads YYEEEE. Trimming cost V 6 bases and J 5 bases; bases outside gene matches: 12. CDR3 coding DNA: TGTGCCAGCACCAGGACAGGGTGGGACTATTATGGCTACACCTTC. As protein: CASTRTGWDYYGYTF.

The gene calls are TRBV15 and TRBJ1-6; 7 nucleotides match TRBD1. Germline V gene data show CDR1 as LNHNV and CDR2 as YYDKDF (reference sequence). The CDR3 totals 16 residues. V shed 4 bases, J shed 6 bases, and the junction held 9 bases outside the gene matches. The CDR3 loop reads CATSKVTGSGNSPLHF. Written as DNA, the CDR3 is TGTGCCACCAGCAAAGTGACAGGGTCCGGTAATTCACCCCTCCACTTT.

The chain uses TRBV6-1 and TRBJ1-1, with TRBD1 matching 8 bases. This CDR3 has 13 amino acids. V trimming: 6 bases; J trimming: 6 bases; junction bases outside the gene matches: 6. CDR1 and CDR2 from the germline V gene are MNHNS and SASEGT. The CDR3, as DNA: TGTGCCAGCAGGGACAGGGCGACCTCTGAAGCTTTCTTT. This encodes CASRDRATSEAFF.

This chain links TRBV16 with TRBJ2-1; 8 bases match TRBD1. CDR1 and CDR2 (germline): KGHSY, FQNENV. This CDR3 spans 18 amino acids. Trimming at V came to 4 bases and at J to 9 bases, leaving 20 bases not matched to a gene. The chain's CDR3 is CASSPQGETGVEKGEQFF. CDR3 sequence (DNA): TGTGCCAGCAGCCCCCAGGGTGAGACAGGGGTTGAAAAAGGTGAGCAGTTCTTC.

The CDR3 DNA reads as TGCAGCGTTATGACCAGACTCAATGAAAAACTGTTTTTT. Amino acid sequence: CSVMTRLNEKLFF. The V call is TRBV29-1, the J call TRBJ1-4; D gene uncertain. The germline V gene encodes CDR1 SQVTM and CDR2 ANQGSEA. The CDR3 is 13 residues long. The germline V and J ends were trimmed by 5 bases and 5 bases, with 12 bases remaining between them. The variable domain in full, completed from reference TRBV29-1 and TRBJ1-4, reads SAVISQKPSRDICQRGTSLTIQCQVDSQVTMMFWYRQQPGQSLTLIATANQGSEATYESGFVIDKFPISRPNLTFSTLTVSNMSPEDSSIYLCSVMTRLNEKLFFGSGTQLSVL.

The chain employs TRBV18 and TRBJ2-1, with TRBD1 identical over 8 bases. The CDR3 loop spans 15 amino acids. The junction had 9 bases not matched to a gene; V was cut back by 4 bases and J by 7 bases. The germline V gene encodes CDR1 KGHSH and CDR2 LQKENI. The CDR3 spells CASSRRDRTGNEQFF. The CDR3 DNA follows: TGTGCCAGCTCACGACGGGACAGGACTGGGAATGAGCAGTTCTTC.

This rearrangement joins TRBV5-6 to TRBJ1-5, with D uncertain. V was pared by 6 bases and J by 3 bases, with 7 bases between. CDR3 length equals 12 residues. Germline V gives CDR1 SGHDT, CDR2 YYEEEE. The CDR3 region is CASNLANQPQHF. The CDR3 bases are TGTGCCAGCAACCTGGCCAATCAGCCCCAGCATTTT.

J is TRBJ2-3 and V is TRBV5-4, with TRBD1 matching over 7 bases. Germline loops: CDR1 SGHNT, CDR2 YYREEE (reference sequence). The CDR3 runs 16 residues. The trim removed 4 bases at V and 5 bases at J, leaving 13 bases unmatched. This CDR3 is CASSQVVQGSKDTQYF. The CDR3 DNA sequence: TGTGCCAGCAGCCAAGTAGTACAGGGGAGTAAAGATACGCAGTATTTT.

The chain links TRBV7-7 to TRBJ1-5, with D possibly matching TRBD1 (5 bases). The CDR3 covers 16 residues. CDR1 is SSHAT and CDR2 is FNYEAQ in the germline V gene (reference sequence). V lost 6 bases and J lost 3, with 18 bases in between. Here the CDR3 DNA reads TGTGCCAGCAGTGTCCCAGGGAGGGAGGTCAATCAGCCCCAGCATTTT. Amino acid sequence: CASSVPGREVNQPQHF.

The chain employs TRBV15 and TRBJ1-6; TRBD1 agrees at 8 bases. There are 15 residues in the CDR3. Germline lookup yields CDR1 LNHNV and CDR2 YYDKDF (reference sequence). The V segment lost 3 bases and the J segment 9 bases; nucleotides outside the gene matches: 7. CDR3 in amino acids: CATSRDDRGRSPLHF. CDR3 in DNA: TGTGCCACCAGCAGGGACGACAGGGGACGTTCACCCCTCCACTTT.

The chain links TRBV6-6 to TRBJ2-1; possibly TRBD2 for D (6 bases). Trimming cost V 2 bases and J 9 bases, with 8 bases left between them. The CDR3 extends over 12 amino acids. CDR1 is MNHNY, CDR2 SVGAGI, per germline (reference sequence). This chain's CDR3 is CASSYNGGEQFF. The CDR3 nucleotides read TGTGCCAGCAGTTACAACGGGGGTGAGCAGTTCTTC.

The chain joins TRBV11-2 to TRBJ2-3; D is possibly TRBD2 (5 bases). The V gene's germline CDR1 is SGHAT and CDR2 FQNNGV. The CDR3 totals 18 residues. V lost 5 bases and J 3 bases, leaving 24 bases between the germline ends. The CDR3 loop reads CASSLLGPSWERTDTQYF. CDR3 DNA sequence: TGTGCCAGCAGCCTTCTCGGACCGTCTTGGGAGAGGACAGATACGCAGTATTTT.

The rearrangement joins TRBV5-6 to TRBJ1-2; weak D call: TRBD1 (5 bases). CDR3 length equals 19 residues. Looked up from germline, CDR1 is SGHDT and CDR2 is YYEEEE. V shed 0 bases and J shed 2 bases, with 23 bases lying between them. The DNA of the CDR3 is TGTGCCAGCAGCTTGGTAATGGGGGGAGTCGACGACCACAACTATGGCTACACCTTC. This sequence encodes CASSLVMGGVDDHNYGYTF.

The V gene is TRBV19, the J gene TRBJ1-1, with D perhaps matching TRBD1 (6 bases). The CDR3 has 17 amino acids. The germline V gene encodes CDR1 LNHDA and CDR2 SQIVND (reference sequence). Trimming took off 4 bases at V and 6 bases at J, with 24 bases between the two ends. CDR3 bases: TGTGCCAGTAGTAAGGACAGCGTGGGGGGGACTAATCCTGAAGCTTTCTTT. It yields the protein CASSKDSVGGTNPEAFF.

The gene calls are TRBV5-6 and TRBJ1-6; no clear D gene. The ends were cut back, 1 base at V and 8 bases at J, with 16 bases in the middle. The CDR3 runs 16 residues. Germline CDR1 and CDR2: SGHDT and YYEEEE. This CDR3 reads CASSLYSGEIYSPLHF. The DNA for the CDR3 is TGTGCCAGCAGCTTGTATTCCGGGGAAATTTATTCACCCCTCCACTTT.

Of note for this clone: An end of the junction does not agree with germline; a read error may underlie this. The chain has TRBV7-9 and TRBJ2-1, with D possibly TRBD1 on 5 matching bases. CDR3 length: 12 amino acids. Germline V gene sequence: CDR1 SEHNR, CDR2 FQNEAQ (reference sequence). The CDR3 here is CSSSHDSSEQFF. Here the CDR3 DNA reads TGTTCCAGCAGCCATGACAGCAGTGAGCAGTTCTTC.

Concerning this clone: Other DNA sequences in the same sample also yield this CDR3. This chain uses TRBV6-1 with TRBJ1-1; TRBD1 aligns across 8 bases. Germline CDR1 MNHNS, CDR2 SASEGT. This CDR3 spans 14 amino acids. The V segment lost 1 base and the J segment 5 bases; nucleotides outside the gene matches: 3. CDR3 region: CASSEGTGGTEAFF. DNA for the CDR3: TGTGCCAGCAGTGAAGGCACAGGGGGGACTGAAGCTTTCTTT.

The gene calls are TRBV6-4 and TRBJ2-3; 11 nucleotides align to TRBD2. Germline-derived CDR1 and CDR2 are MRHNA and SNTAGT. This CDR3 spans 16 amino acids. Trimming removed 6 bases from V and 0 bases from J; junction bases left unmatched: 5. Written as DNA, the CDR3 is TGTGCCAGCAGCCAGACTAGCGGGGCTAGCACAGATACGCAGTATTTT. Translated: CASSQTSGASTDTQYF.

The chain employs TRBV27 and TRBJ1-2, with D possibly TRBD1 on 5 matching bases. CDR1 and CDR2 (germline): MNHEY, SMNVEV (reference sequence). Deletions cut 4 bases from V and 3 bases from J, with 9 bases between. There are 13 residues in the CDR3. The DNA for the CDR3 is TGTGCCAGCAGTTACGACAGATACTATGGCTACACCTTC. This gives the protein CASSYDRYYGYTF.

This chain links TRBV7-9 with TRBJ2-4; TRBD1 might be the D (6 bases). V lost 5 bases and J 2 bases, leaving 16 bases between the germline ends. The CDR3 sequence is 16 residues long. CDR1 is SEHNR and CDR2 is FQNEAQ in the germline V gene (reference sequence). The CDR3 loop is CASSKQGVVTKNIQYF. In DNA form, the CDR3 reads TGTGCCAGCAGCAAACAGGGTGTAGTTACCAAAAACATTCAGTACTTC.